The 26 T cell receptor beta chains below all came from one sample that was sequenced in a study of cytomegalovirus exposure and HLA in healthy donors. The PCR used 60 Vbeta and 13 Jbeta primers. Produced via immunoSEQ multiplex PCR; TCRdb's table is partial and in-frame only. The sample includes around 140,000 clones, roughly 60% seen only once; the top ten take 2% to 2.5%. The specimen was PBMCs. The receptors here all came from a woman in her thirties or forties in good health and CMV-seronegative.

This chain uses TRBV4-1 with TRBJ2-5; D possibly corresponds to TRBD2 (6 bases). The germline gives CDR1 MGHRA, CDR2 YSYEKL. V was shortened by 0 bases and J by 4 bases, with 24 bases between the two germline ends. The CDR3 contains 19 residues. In DNA, the CDR3 is TGCGCCAGCAGCCAAGACCGGGCGGAGGGACGGCTTGGTCGAGAGACCCAGTACTTC. As protein: CASSQDRAEGRLGRETQYF.

This chain connects TRBV6-5 to TRBJ2-1, with 9 bases fitting TRBD1. This CDR3 has 15 residues. CDR1 is MNHEY, CDR2 SVGAGI, per germline. Trimming removed 5 bases from V and 4 bases from J; junction bases left unmatched: 6. CDR3 nucleotide sequence: TGTGCCAGCAGTGCACAGGGGGCGTTTTACAATGAGCAGTTCTTC. It codes for CASSAQGAFYNEQFF.

This clone was detected only a few times. The gene calls are TRBV30 and TRBJ2-2; D may be TRBD1 (6 bases). The V gene's germline CDR1 is GTSNPN and CDR2 SVGIG (reference sequence). The CDR3 has 13 residues. V lost 5 bases, J lost 8 bases, and 15 bases lay in between. CDR3 sequence: CAWAGQSMGELFF. The CDR3 nucleotides read TGTGCCTGGGCCGGACAGTCCATGGGGGAGCTGTTTTTT.

The J gene is TRBJ1-2, the V gene TRBV5-4; TRBD1 matches 7 bases. Germline V lookup: CDR1 SGHNT, CDR2 YYREEE (reference sequence). CDR3 length: 16 amino acids. The V segment lost 0 bases and the J segment 8 bases; nucleotides outside the gene matches: 13. In DNA form, the CDR3 reads TGTGCCAGCAGCTTGGCAGGGGGGTATGGCGCTTGGGGCTACACCTTC. As protein: CASSLAGGYGAWGYTF.

This chain links TRBV7-2 with TRBJ1-6; TRBD1 matches at 9 bases. The V gene end was trimmed by 6 bases and the J gene end by 9 bases; junction bases not matched to a gene: 6. The CDR3 length is 14 residues. Germline CDR1 SGHTA, CDR2 FQGNSA. CDR3 sequence (DNA): TGTGCCAGCAGACTGGGACAGGGAAGTTCACCCCTCCACTTT. This codes for CASRLGQGSSPLHF.

The rearrangement uses TRBV10-2 and TRBJ1-6; D gene uncertain. The CDR3 is 13 residues long. V was cut by 5 bases and J by 11 bases, with 13 bases left in between. CDR1 is WSHSY and CDR2 is SAAADI in the germline V gene. CDR3 sequence (DNA): TGCGCCAGCAGTCCCGAGGGAGATACACCCCTCCACTTT. Translated, it gives CASSPEGDTPLHF.

This chain links TRBV4-1 with TRBJ2-3; 7 nucleotides agree with TRBD1. This CDR3 contains 14 residues. Germline loops: CDR1 MGHRA, CDR2 YSYEKL. V was pared by 8 bases and J by 0 bases, with 5 bases of the junction left unmatched. The CDR3 nucleotides read TGCGCCAGCCGCAAGGGGGCTAGCACAGATACGCAGTATTTT. Protein sequence: CASRKGASTDTQYF.

V and J are TRBV5-1 and TRBJ2-7; 8 nucleotides align to TRBD1. V trimming: 1 base; J trimming: 6 bases; junction bases outside the gene matches: 9. CDR1 SGHRS and CDR2 YFSETQ come from the germline V gene. The CDR3 spans 15 residues. The CDR3 DNA reads as TGCGCCAGCAGCTTGAAGGTCGGACAGGGCGGCGAGCAGTACTTC. Its translation: CASSLKVGQGGEQYF.

Written as DNA, the CDR3 is TGTGCCAGCAGCTTGCGGGGGGGAGGCATGAACACTGAAGCTTTCTTT. Translation gives CASSLRGGGMNTEAFF. V and J are TRBV7-3 and TRBJ1-1, with D possibly being TRBD1 (5 bases). Germline CDR1 SGHTA, CDR2 FQGTGA. Trimming left V 3 bases short and J 0 bases short, with 14 bases between. The CDR3 consists of 16 residues.

The rearrangement joins TRBV7-3 to TRBJ2-2, with 8 bases lining up with TRBD2. The CDR3 consists of 16 residues. Germline V gene lookup returns CDR1 SGHTA and CDR2 FQGTGA. V shed 5 bases and J 7 bases; nucleotides not matched to a gene: 12. The CDR3 DNA reads as TGTGCCAGCAGCCCGGGACTAGTCCAGGCGGGCGGGGAGCTGTTTTTT. This translates into CASSPGLVQAGGELFF.

CDR3 sequence (DNA): TGTGCCAGTGGACTGGGTTTGAACACTGAAGCTTTCTTT. It is translated as CASGLGLNTEAFF. The rearrangement links TRBV19 to TRBJ1-1; D is ambiguous. Germline-derived CDR1 and CDR2 are LNHDA and SQIVND (reference sequence). The V and J ends lost 8 bases and 0 bases respectively, with 10 bases between them. The CDR3 contains 13 residues.

V usage is TRBV7-9 and J usage is TRBJ1-2; TRBD1 matches 9 bases. Per germline, CDR1 SEHNR and CDR2 FQNEAQ (reference sequence). Trimming cost V 3 bases and J 3 bases; bases outside gene matches: 2. The CDR3 runs to 14 residues. DNA of the CDR3: TGTGCCAGCAGCTTTAACAGGGGGCACTATGGCTACACCTTC. It translates to CASSFNRGHYGYTF.

J is TRBJ1-5 and V is TRBV12-5, with 7 bases that match TRBD1. The V gene end was trimmed by 6 bases and the J gene end by 6 bases; junction bases not matched to a gene: 17. Germline V gene sequence: CDR1 LGHNT, CDR2 FRNRAP. This CDR3 has 17 amino acids. The CDR3 DNA follows: TGTGCTAGTGGGACCGAGGACAGGCTACGCGTAAGTCAGCCCCAGCATTTT. It codes for CASGTEDRLRVSQPQHF.

There are a few counts of this clone. The chain couples TRBV7-8 to TRBJ1-3; D is possibly TRBD1 (6 bases). Germline lookup yields CDR1 SGHVS and CDR2 FQNEAQ. The CDR3 totals 14 residues. Trimming took off 5 bases at V and 5 bases at J, with 13 bases between the two ends. The CDR3 loop is CASSPRGARNTIYF. CDR3 nucleotides: TGTGCCAGCAGCCCCAGGGGAGCCAGAAACACCATATATTTT.

V gene TRBV18 combines with J gene TRBJ1-1; TRBD1 matches at 7 bases. Germline V gene lookup returns CDR1 KGHSH and CDR2 LQKENI. The CDR3 sequence is 12 residues long. V lost 8 bases, J lost 5 bases, and 5 bases stayed unmatched. DNA of the CDR3: TGTGCCAGCCGACAGGGAGGAACTGAAGCTTTCTTT. Amino acids: CASRQGGTEAFF. The full variable domain, with the rest looked up from reference TRBV18 and TRBJ1-1, is NAGVMQNPRHLVRRRGQEARLRCSPMKGHSHVYWYRQLPEEGLKFMVYLQKENIIDESGMPKERFSAEFPKEGPSILRIQQVVRGDSAAYFCASRQGGTEAFFGQGTRLTVV.

This clone has only a few counts. The rearrangement uses TRBV6-6 and TRBJ2-7; a possible D gene is TRBD1 (6 bases). This CDR3 is built from 14 residues. Germline values: CDR1 MNHNY, CDR2 SVGAGI (reference sequence). V was clipped by 0 bases and J by 2 bases, with 8 bases between them. CDR3 DNA sequence: TGTGCCAGCAGTTACTCGGACAGAGCCTACGAGCAGTACTTC. It encodes CASSYSDRAYEQYF.

This chain connects TRBV4-1 to TRBJ2-5, with 9 nucleotides matching TRBD2. With 2 bases clipped from V and 4 bases from J, the junction kept 17 bases outside the gene matches. CDR3 size: 19 residues. Germline-derived CDR1 and CDR2 are MGHRA and YSYEKL. Here the CDR3 DNA reads TGCGCCAGCAGCCAAAATTCGGGACTTCGCGGGGGGGCTGGAGAGACCCAGTACTTC. Translation gives CASSQNSGLRGGAGETQYF.

The chain uses TRBV5-1 and TRBJ2-3; TRBD2 matches at 11 bases. There are 20 residues in the CDR3. Looked up from germline, CDR1 is SGHRS and CDR2 is YFSETQ. Trimming removed 4 bases from V and 0 bases from J; junction bases left unmatched: 16. The CDR3 protein is CASSLVPPSGGPPSTDTQYF. Here the CDR3 DNA reads TGCGCCAGCAGCCTGGTCCCCCCTAGCGGGGGGCCCCCTAGCACAGATACGCAGTATTTT. Looking up the rest from reference TRBV5-1 and TRBJ2-3 gives the full variable domain: KAGVTQTPRYLIKTRGQQVTLSCSPISGHRSVSWYQQTPGQGLQFLFEYFSETQRNKGNFPGRFSGRQFSNSRSEMNVSTLELGDSALYLCASSLVPPSGGPPSTDTQYFGPGTRLTVL.

The V call is TRBV18, the J call TRBJ2-7; D perhaps matches TRBD2 (7 bases). V lost 3 bases to trimming and J lost 3 bases, with 9 bases between them. Germline V gene lookup returns CDR1 KGHSH and CDR2 LQKENI. There are 13 residues in the CDR3. The CDR3 coding sequence is TGTGCCAGCTCACCGGGAGGGGGCTACGAGCAGTACTTC. Translated: CASSPGGGYEQYF.

The chain employs TRBV15 and TRBJ2-7, with TRBD1 matching 9 bases. Trimming removed 0 bases from V and 5 bases from J; junction bases left unmatched: 11. CDR1 is LNHNV, CDR2 YYDKDF, per germline (reference sequence). The CDR3 is made up of 17 amino acids. CDR3 bases: TGTGCCACCAGCAGAGATAGTCGGGGGACAGGGAGAGACGAGCAGTACTTC. Its translation is CATSRDSRGTGRDEQYF.

The J gene is TRBJ1-4, the V gene TRBV7-6, with a possible D match to TRBD1 (6 bases). Trimming shortened V by 4 bases and J by 3 bases, and 12 bases separated the two germline ends. The CDR3 is 15 amino acids. Germline values: CDR1 SGHVS, CDR2 FNYEAQ. CDR3 in amino acids: CASSSRTASNEKLFF. DNA of the CDR3: TGTGCCAGCAGCTCTAGGACAGCCTCTAATGAAAAACTGTTTTTT.

This clone has only a few counts. The chain combines TRBV5-1 with TRBJ1-1; D perhaps matches TRBD1 (6 bases). Germline V gene sequence: CDR1 SGHRS, CDR2 YFSETQ. This CDR3 contains 15 residues. V lost 6 bases and J lost 0, with 15 bases in between. The DNA for the CDR3 is TGCGCCAGCAAAACGGGACATTACATGAACACTGAAGCTTTCTTT. Translation: CASKTGHYMNTEAFF.

The chain combines TRBV2 with TRBJ1-2; no definite D call. V was clipped by 1 base and J by 5 bases, with 5 bases between them. Germline CDR1 is SNHLY and CDR2 is FYNNEI. This CDR3 is 12 amino acids long. The CDR3 is CASSEGGYGYTF. The CDR3 DNA sequence: TGTGCCAGCAGTGAAGGAGGGTATGGCTACACCTTC.

CDR3 coding DNA: TGTGCCAGTACAGGTGACTATGGCTACACCTTC. It encodes CASTGDYGYTF. V is TRBV19 and J is TRBJ1-2; unclear D gene. The CDR3 extends over 11 amino acids. The V end was cut by 7 bases, the J end by 3 bases, with 6 bases between. From germline, CDR1 is LNHDA and CDR2 SQIVND (reference sequence). Complete variable domain (other parts from reference TRBV19 and TRBJ1-2): DGGITQSPKYLFRKEGQNVTLSCEQNLNHDAMYWYRQDPGQGLRLIYYSQIVNDFQKGDIAEGYSVSREKKESFPLTVTSAQKNPTAFYLCASTGDYGYTFGSGTRLTVV.

V gene TRBV5-6 combines with J gene TRBJ2-2; possible D gene TRBD1, 6 bases. Deletions cut 4 bases from V and 6 bases from J, with 19 bases between. The CDR3 has 16 amino acids. Germline CDR1 SGHDT, CDR2 YYEEEE. The CDR3 here is CASSDQGSLDPGELFF. The DNA for the CDR3 is TGTGCCAGCAGCGATCAGGGGTCTTTGGATCCCGGGGAGCTGTTTTTT.

The rearrangement joins TRBV5-1 to TRBJ2-6, with 10 bases that match TRBD1. Germline V gene sequence: CDR1 SGHRS, CDR2 YFSETQ. The CDR3 sequence is 18 residues long. Unmatched junction bases numbered 3, after V lost 0 bases and J lost 0 bases. In DNA form, the CDR3 reads TGCGCCAGCAGCTTGGATCGGACAGGGGGCTCTGGGGCCAACGTCCTGACTTTC. This encodes CASSLDRTGGSGANVLTF.